Listed below are T cell receptor beta chains from one sample, sequenced in a study of shared clonotypes between healthy human individuals. Assay: immunoSEQ multiplex PCR; the TCRdb copy retains only in-frame clones and omits some. There are 1.5 million to 2.5 million clones in the sample; about 95% occur only once, and approximately 1.2% lies in the top ten. Sequenced input: naive CD8+ T cells sorted from blood. The origin of the receptors is a man younger than 35 in good health. The CDR3 runs from the conserved cysteine through the conserved F or W. The D gene is left open where the match is weak.

d_gene,j_gene,v_gene,CDR3aa,CDR3nt
.,TRBJ1-5,TRBV7-2,CASSPWGDSNQPQHF,TGTGCCAGCAGCCCGTGGGGGGATAGCAATCAGCCCCAGCATTTT
.,TRBJ2-1,TRBV2,CASSEAPDRAYNEQFF,TGTGCCAGCAGTGAAGCTCCGGACAGAGCTTACAATGAGCAGTTCTTC
.,TRBJ1-1,TRBV6-1,CASSSRTEAFF,TGTGCCAGCTCTTCCAGGACTGAAGCTTTCTTT
.,TRBJ2-7,TRBV7-9,CASSLGPLSYEQYF,TGTGCCAGCAGCTTAGGTCCTCTATCCTACGAGCAGTACTTC
.,TRBJ2-7,TRBV9,CASSVQGGYEQYF,TGTGCCAGCAGCGTACAGGGTGGCTACGAGCAGTACTTC
.,TRBJ2-7,TRBV4-3,CASSQVPSEGDEQYF,TGCGCCAGCAGCCAAGTACCCTCGGAGGGCGACGAGCAGTACTTC
TRBD2,TRBJ2-7,TRBV27,CASSLFWTTSGPPYEQYF,TGTGCCAGCAGTTTATTTTGGACCACTAGCGGACCTCCCTACGAGCAGTACTTC
.,TRBJ2-7,TRBV5-5,CASSPPDGSYEQYF,TGTGCCAGCAGCCCCCCGGACGGGTCCTACGAGCAGTACTTC
TRBD2,TRBJ2-1,TRBV4-3,CASSPKAGYNEQFF,TGCGCCAGCAGCCCAAAAGCGGGGTACAATGAGCAGTTCTTC
.,TRBJ1-6,TRBV6-6,CASSPRDNSPLHF,TGTGCCAGCAGTCCCCGGGACAATTCACCCCTCCACTTT
TRBD2,TRBJ2-7,TRBV4-2,CASSPGTSGYEQYF,TGTGCCAGCAGCCCCGGGACTAGCGGCTACGAGCAGTACTTC
.,TRBJ2-1,TRBV7-9,CASSPLGERLSYNEQFF,TGTGCCAGCAGCCCATTGGGGGAGCGCCTATCCTACAATGAGCAGTTCTTC
.,TRBJ1-6,TRBV4-3,CASSQDVAGTYNSPLHF,TGCGCCAGCAGCCAAGACGTAGCTGGGACCTATAATTCACCCCTCCACTTT